Sequencing of this T cell receptor beta chain was carried out in a study of T cells in Graves' hyperthyroidism and ophthalmopathy. Whole-study findings and limits: Blood shared most expanded thyroid clonotypes above 0.001. Ophthalmopathy, which appeared later, was predicted by the model a median 6.5 months before onset.

This clonotype was seen a few times. The antigen is undetermined. Disease duration under 2 months; hyperthyroidism patients were aged 18 to 65. There were TCR beta CDR3 regions amplified from RNA transcripts. HTBI primers were employed in a first-round RT-PCR of the TCR CDR3. TCRdb analysed the multiplex PCR reads with MiXCR anew, one entry per CDR3 protein. The sample records under 350,000 distinct CDR3 sequences, about 18% being singletons. The J segment lost 0 bases and the V segment lost 8 bases, leaving 10 bases of the junction unmatched. This CDR3 has 15 amino acids. Germline CDR1 reads SEHNR; CDR2 reads FQNEAQ (reference sequence).

Sequenced sample: blood. The TCR originated in a woman aged 50 to 65 with Graves' hyperthyroidism. The chain carries TRBV7-9 and TRBJ2-7; 7 nucleotides line up with TRBD2. CDR3 sequence reads: CASSSQRDSSYEQYF. In nucleotides, the CDR3 is TGTGCCAGCTCCTCCCAGCGGGATAGCTCCTACGAGCAGTACTTC.